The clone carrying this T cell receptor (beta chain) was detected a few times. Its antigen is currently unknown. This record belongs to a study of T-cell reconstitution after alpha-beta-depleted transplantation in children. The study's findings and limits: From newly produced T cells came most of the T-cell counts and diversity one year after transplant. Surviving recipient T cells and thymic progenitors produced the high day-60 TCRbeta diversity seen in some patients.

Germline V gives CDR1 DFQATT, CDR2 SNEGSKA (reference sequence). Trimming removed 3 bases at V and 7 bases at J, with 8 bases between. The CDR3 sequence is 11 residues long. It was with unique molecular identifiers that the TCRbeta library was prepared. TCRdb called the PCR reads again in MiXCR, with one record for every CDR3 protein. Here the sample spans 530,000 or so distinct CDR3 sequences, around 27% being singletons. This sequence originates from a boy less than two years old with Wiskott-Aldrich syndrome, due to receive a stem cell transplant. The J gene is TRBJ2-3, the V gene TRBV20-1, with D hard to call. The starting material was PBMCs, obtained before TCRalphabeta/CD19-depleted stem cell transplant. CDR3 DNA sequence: TGCAGTGCTAGGCTTCCAAATACGCAGTATTTT. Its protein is CSARLPNTQYF.